These 11 T cell receptor beta chains share one sample of origin, sequenced in a study of cytomegalovirus exposure and HLA in healthy donors. Primers for the PCR totalled 60 Vbeta and 13 Jbeta. Libraries were prepared by immunoSEQ multiplex PCR; TCRdb keeps only in-frame clonotypes and omits some of them. Of some 130,000 clones listed, about 70% are singletons. What was sequenced was PBMCs. The receptors here all came from a woman between 40 and 55 years old in good health and CMV-seronegative.

The chain combines TRBV18 with TRBJ1-2; D unresolved. The CDR3 consists of 13 residues. V shed 3 bases and J shed 6 bases, with 11 bases lying between them. Per the germline V gene, CDR1 is KGHSH and CDR2 is LQKENI. The CDR3 loop is CASSPPRRDGYTF. The CDR3 bases are TGTGCCAGCTCACCCCCCAGGAGGGATGGCTACACCTTC.

V and J are TRBV19 and TRBJ1-1; D may be TRBD1 (6 bases). In germline, CDR1 is LNHDA, CDR2 SQIVND (reference sequence). The germline V and J ends were trimmed by 7 bases and 6 bases, with 15 bases remaining between them. The CDR3 spans 13 residues. The CDR3 region has the DNA TGTGCCAGTAAAGGGGGTATAAGCCCTGAAGCTTTCTTT. Translated, it gives CASKGGISPEAFF.

This clone has a single count. The chain employs TRBV5-5 and TRBJ2-5; unclear D gene. There are 15 residues in the CDR3. The ends were cut back, 1 base at V and 0 bases at J, with 10 bases in the middle. Germline V gene lookup returns CDR1 SGHKS and CDR2 YYEKEE (reference sequence). The CDR3 coding sequence is TGTGCCAGCAGCTTGTATTACAGCAACCAAGAGACCCAGTACTTC. Translated, it gives CASSLYYSNQETQYF.

With respect to this clone: Different DNA sequences within this sample yield the same CDR3. This sequence joins TRBV7-2 and TRBJ1-1; TRBD1 matches at 7 bases. The CDR3 totals 12 residues. The germline V gene has CDR1 SGHTA and CDR2 FQGNSA. V lost 5 bases, J lost 8 bases, and 5 bases stayed unmatched. The CDR3 nucleotides are TGTGCCAGCAGCCTGGACAGGCCGGAAGCTTTCTTT. This encodes CASSLDRPEAFF.

This clone was observed a few times. The chain combines TRBV2 with TRBJ1-1, with 8 bases fitting TRBD1. Losses at the gene ends were 3 bases for V and 3 bases for J; bases not matched to a gene: 3. CDR3 size: 14 residues. Germline lookup yields CDR1 SNHLY and CDR2 FYNNEI. CDR3 region: CASSDLTGDTEAFF. In DNA form, the CDR3 reads TGTGCCAGCAGTGATTTGACAGGGGACACTGAAGCTTTCTTT.

The chain joins TRBV2 to TRBJ2-5; 7 bases are a match to TRBD2. The CDR3 runs to 14 residues. Germline CDR1 SNHLY, CDR2 FYNNEI. The trim removed 5 bases at V and 1 base at J, leaving 4 bases unmatched. In DNA, the CDR3 is TGTGCCAGCAGTACCTGGGAGGGCCAAGAGACCCAGTACTTC. Its translation is CASSTWEGQETQYF.

This clone was detected once. The V call is TRBV29-1, the J call TRBJ2-5; D gene ambiguous. Germline loops: CDR1 SQVTM, CDR2 ANQGSEA. V was shortened by 5 bases and J by 10 bases, with 11 bases between the two germline ends. This CDR3 region has 10 residues. DNA of the CDR3: TGCAGCGTTTCCCTAGAGGACCAGTACTTC. Its protein product is CSVSLEDQYF.

The genes are TRBV7-8 and TRBJ1-4, with D maybe TRBD1 (5 bases). V lost 2 bases, J lost 4 bases, and 17 bases lay in between. Germline V CDR1 and CDR2: SGHVS, FQNEAQ. This CDR3 contains 17 residues. The CDR3 sequence: CASSLIGASNLNEKLFF. CDR3 DNA sequence: TGTGCCAGCAGCTTAATTGGGGCCTCCAACCTTAATGAAAAACTGTTTTTT.

The chain has TRBV2 and TRBJ1-2; 7 bases are shared with TRBD1. The CDR3 is made up of 13 amino acids. V gave up 5 bases and J gave up 4 bases; unmatched junction bases: 4. Germline loops: CDR1 SNHLY, CDR2 FYNNEI. The CDR3 nucleotides are TGTGCCAGCAGTACAGGGGCCGGCTATGGCTACACCTTC. This sequence encodes CASSTGAGYGYTF.

This clone was seen more than once but under ten times. The chain combines TRBV28 with TRBJ2-3; tentatively, D is TRBD1 (5 bases). This CDR3 is built from 14 residues. The germline V gene encodes CDR1 MDHEN and CDR2 SYDVKM. V lost 1 base and J 5 bases, leaving 10 bases between the germline ends. CDR3 region: CASSLSYRGDTQYF. The CDR3 DNA follows: TGTGCCAGCAGTTTATCATATAGGGGAGATACGCAGTATTTT.

J is TRBJ2-1 and V is TRBV29-1, with 10 bases identical to TRBD1. V lost 6 bases to trimming and J lost 7 bases; unmatched junction nucleotides: 9. The germline gives CDR1 SQVTM, CDR2 ANQGSEA. This CDR3 region has 14 residues. The CDR3 DNA follows: TGCAGCGTCGGAAGGACAGGGGGTAGTAATGAGCAGTTCTTC. It encodes CSVGRTGGSNEQFF.